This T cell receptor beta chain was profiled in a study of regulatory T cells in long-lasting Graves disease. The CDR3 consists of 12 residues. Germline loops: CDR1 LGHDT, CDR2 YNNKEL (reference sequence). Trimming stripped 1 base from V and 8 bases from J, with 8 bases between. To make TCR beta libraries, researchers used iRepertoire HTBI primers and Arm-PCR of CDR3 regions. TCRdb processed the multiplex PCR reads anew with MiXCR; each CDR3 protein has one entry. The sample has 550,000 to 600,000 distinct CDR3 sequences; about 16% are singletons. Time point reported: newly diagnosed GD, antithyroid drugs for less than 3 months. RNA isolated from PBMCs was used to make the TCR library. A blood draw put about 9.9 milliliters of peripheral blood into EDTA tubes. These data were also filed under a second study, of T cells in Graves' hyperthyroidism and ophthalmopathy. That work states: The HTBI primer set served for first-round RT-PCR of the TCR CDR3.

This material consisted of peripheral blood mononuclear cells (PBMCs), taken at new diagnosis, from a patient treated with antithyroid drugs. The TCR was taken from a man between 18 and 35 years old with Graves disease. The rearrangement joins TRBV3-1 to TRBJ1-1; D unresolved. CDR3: CASSQGFMEAFF. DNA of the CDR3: TGTGCCAGCAGCCAAGGTTTTATGGAAGCTTTCTTT.